The 17 T cell receptor beta chains given below trace back to one sample, sequenced in a study of response to subunit inactivated influenza vaccine (dated by TCRdb to about 2018). The method behind the library was RT-PCR. TCRdb lists the instrument as Illumina HiSeq 2500. The public reads were reprocessed in TCRdb via fastp at Q25 and MiXCR, keeping in-frame beta chains. Identical CDR3 proteins give one entry, which carries the most common genes and DNA. The sample table records approximately 520,000 distinct CDR3 sequences; approximately 15% of these occur just once. The ten largest clonotypes hold 3% to 3.5% of the sample. Source: CD4+ T cells sorted from PBMCs, taken less than 30 months after vaccination. The receptors were sampled from a man between 50 and 75 years old who received an inactivated influenza vaccine. Donor details come from another sample of the same person, matched by shared clones.

A few counts support this clonotype. The chain couples TRBV7-9 to TRBJ1-4; 9 bases agree with TRBD1. V was pared by 5 bases and J by 8 bases, with 9 bases of the junction left unmatched. The CDR3 is 15 amino acids. The V gene's germline CDR1 is SEHNR and CDR2 FQNEAQ (reference sequence). This CDR3 is CASSPLGQGKEKLFF. The CDR3 DNA sequence: TGTGCCAGCAGCCCCTTGGGACAGGGCAAAGAAAAACTGTTTTTT. The variable domain in full, with the rest retrieved from reference TRBV7-9 and TRBJ1-4, is DTGVSQNPRHKITKRGQNVTFRCDPISEHNRLYWYRQTLGQGPEFLTYFQNEAQLEKSRLLSDRFSAERPKGSFSTLEIQRTEQGDSAMYLCASSPLGQGKEKLFFGSGTQLSVL.

This chain joins TRBV12-3 or TRBV12-4 and TRBJ1-5; no clear D gene. This CDR3 is 16 amino acids long. Trimming removed 3 bases at V and 4 bases at J, with 16 bases between. This chain's CDR3 is CASSLRRACPNQPQHF. The CDR3 DNA sequence: TGTGCCAGCAGTTTGAGGAGGGCTTGCCCTAATCAGCCCCAGCATTTT.

This clonotype has ten or more counts. The V gene is TRBV27, the J gene TRBJ2-7; D possibly corresponds to TRBD2 (6 bases). Germline CDR1 and CDR2: MNHEY and SMNVEV (reference sequence). The V and J ends lost 5 bases and 0 bases respectively, with 11 bases between them. The length of the CDR3 is 14 residues. CDR3 amino acids: CASSNSGRSYEQYF. The DNA of the CDR3 is TGTGCCAGCAGTAATAGCGGCCGCTCCTACGAGCAGTACTTC.

The rearrangement links TRBV28 to TRBJ2-2; 9 bases line up with TRBD1. Germline values: CDR1 MDHEN, CDR2 SYDVKM. Trimming cost V 5 bases and J 2 bases; bases outside gene matches: 3. The CDR3 consists of 15 residues. CDR3 nucleotides: TGTGCCAGCAGTACAGGGGGCGAAAACACCGGGGAGCTGTTTTTT. It is translated as CASSTGGENTGELFF. Complete variable domain (other parts from reference TRBV28 and TRBJ2-2): DVKVTQSSRYLVKRTGEKVFLECVQDMDHENMFWYRQDPGLGLRLIYFSYDVKMKEKGDIPEGYSVSREKKERFSLILESASTNQTSMYLCASSTGGENTGELFFGEGSRLTVL.

This clonotype was counted many times. J is TRBJ2-4 and V is TRBV5-5; D might be TRBD1 (6 bases). CDR3 length: 16 residues. Germline-derived CDR1 and CDR2 are SGHKS and YYEKEE (reference sequence). Trimming cost V 3 bases and J 0 bases, with 13 bases left between them. CDR3 bases: TGTGCCAGCAGCTCACAGGGAAGCCTAGCCAAAAACATTCAGTACTTC. The encoded protein is CASSSQGSLAKNIQYF.

This clonotype was observed a handful of times. This chain links TRBV20-1 with TRBJ1-5; no clear D gene. The CDR3 totals 15 residues. Germline CDR1 reads DFQATT; CDR2 reads SNEGSKA (reference sequence). Trimming took off 0 bases at V and 2 bases at J, with 11 bases between the two ends. CDR3 sequence (DNA): TGCAGTGCTAGAGATCGTAGGCTCGGCAATCAGCCCCAGCATTTT. It translates to CSARDRRLGNQPQHF.

This clonotype showed up just a few times. V gene TRBV3-1 combines with J gene TRBJ1-1, with D maybe TRBD1 (6 bases). Per germline, CDR1 LGHDT and CDR2 YNNKEL (reference sequence). This CDR3 contains 17 residues. V lost 0 bases and J 1 base, leaving 15 bases between the germline ends. The CDR3 DNA reads TGTGCCAGCAGCCAAGATCTAACAGGGCGTAAGAACACTGAAGCTTTCTTT. This gives the protein CASSQDLTGRKNTEAFF.

This clonotype appeared many times. This chain links TRBV2 with TRBJ2-5; unclear D gene. The V gene's germline CDR1 is SNHLY and CDR2 FYNNEI. The CDR3 is 11 amino acids. V was cut by 4 bases and J by 9 bases, with 9 bases left in between. The CDR3 coding sequence is TGTGCCAGCAGTGGGCTGCCTCCCCAGTACTTC. This gives the protein CASSGLPPQYF.

V gene TRBV2 combines with J gene TRBJ2-5; maybe TRBD1 (6 bases). This CDR3 has 11 residues. The germline V gene has CDR1 SNHLY and CDR2 FYNNEI. V lost 10 bases and J 5 bases, leaving 11 bases between the germline ends. The CDR3 bases are TGTGCCACCGGACAGTTGGAGACCCAGTACTTC. Translating gives CATGQLETQYF.

The sample holds a few counts of this clonotype. The V and J genes are TRBV9 and TRBJ2-1; D not certain. The CDR3 length is 13 residues. Germline CDR1 SGDLS, CDR2 YYNGEE. Trimming removed 1 base at V and 8 bases at J, with 10 bases between. CDR3 DNA sequence: TGTGCCAGCAGCGTAAGTGTGGGCGATGAGCAGTTCTTC. Translated, it gives CASSVSVGDEQFF.

This clonotype was picked up many times. The chain joins TRBV7-2 to TRBJ2-4; D remains unclear. This CDR3 has 12 amino acids. V was clipped by 2 bases and J by 6 bases, with 5 bases between them. Germline V gives CDR1 SGHTA, CDR2 FQGNSA. CDR3 in DNA: TGTGCCAGCAGCTTAAATGGAAACATTCAGTACTTC. Amino acid sequence: CASSLNGNIQYF. The complete variable domain, with remaining parts taken from reference TRBV7-2 and TRBJ2-4, reads GAGVSQSPSNKVTEKGKDVELRCDPISGHTALYWYRQSLGQGLEFLIYFQGNSAPDKSGLPSDRFSAERTGGSVSTLTIQRTQQEDSAVYLCASSLNGNIQYFGAGTRLSVL.

This clonotype was observed many times. The genes are TRBV5-6 and TRBJ2-7; weak D call: TRBD1 (6 bases). Germline V CDR1 and CDR2: SGHDT, YYEEEE. The CDR3 loop spans 11 amino acids. V was shortened by 4 bases and J by 9 bases, with 11 bases between the two germline ends. The CDR3 nucleotides are TGTGCCAGCAGCGTGGAAGGGGGGCAGTACTTC. Its protein product is CASSVEGGQYF.

This clonotype was recorded at least ten times. The chain couples TRBV7-2 to TRBJ2-3; 7 bases match TRBD2. The CDR3 is 16 residues long. Unmatched junction bases numbered 8, after V lost 0 bases and J lost 5 bases. Looked up from germline, CDR1 is SGHTA and CDR2 is FQGNSA. For the CDR3, the DNA is TGTGCCAGCAGCTTAGCCGGGAGGCCTAGGGGAGATACGCAGTATTTT. It specifies CASSLAGRPRGDTQYF.

As for this clonotype: At one boundary the junction diverges from the germline segment, which might be a read error. The chain is built from TRBV6-5 and TRBJ2-5, with a tentative D call TRBD2 (5 bases). The germline gives CDR1 MNHEY, CDR2 SVGAGI. The CDR3 is made up of 15 amino acids. Here the CDR3 DNA reads TGTACCAGCAGTTACTCGAGGGCTAGGCAAGAGACCCAGTACTTC. Its protein product is CTSSYSRARQETQYF.

This clonotype has just a few counts. The V call is TRBV10-3, the J call TRBJ1-1; D not resolved. The CDR3 is made up of 12 amino acids. Trimming left V 6 bases short and J 8 bases short, with 13 bases between. Germline loops: CDR1 ENHRY, CDR2 SYGVKD. The chain's CDR3 is CAIRGLATEAFF. DNA of the CDR3: TGTGCCATCAGGGGTCTAGCGACAGAAGCTTTCTTT.

The chain couples TRBV20-1 to TRBJ2-7, with 12 bases identical to TRBD2. V dropped 5 bases and J dropped 5; count of bases not matched to a gene: 10. The CDR3 sequence is 15 residues long. CDR1 DFQATT and CDR2 SNEGSKA come from the germline V gene (reference sequence). CDR3 residues: CSAGRLAGERNEQYF. In DNA, the CDR3 is TGCAGTGCTGGTAGACTAGCGGGAGAACGGAACGAGCAGTACTTC.

In this sample, this clonotype turned up a few times. The chain links TRBV2 to TRBJ2-2; D possibly matches TRBD1 or TRBD2 (5 bases each). This CDR3 is 14 amino acids long. V dropped 6 bases and J dropped 4 bases, with 12 bases sitting between them. CDR1 and CDR2 (germline): SNHLY, FYNNEI. The CDR3 reads CASREGFGTGELFF. CDR3 nucleotide sequence: TGTGCCAGCAGAGAGGGGTTCGGCACCGGGGAGCTGTTTTTT.